This entry lists 13 T cell receptor beta chains sequenced from one sample in a study of metastatic and nonmetastatic thyroid tumors (dated by TCRdb to 2020 to 2022). None of the patients had been given any treatment before thyroid surgery. The method behind the library was PCR. Instrument used: Illumina HiSeq 4000. TCRdb reran the public reads through fastp at Q25 and MiXCR, keeping productive beta chains. This sample has some 19,000 clones in its table, and 28% of those were observed once. About 11% of the sample is in the top ten clones. Sequenced: tumor tissue. These receptors all stem from a female donor with papillary thyroid cancer or a benign thyroid nodule (not recorded which). Some clones in this sample may be carry-over from other donors' samples.

This clone ranks as medium-sized (0.01 to 0.1%). This sample includes further DNA sequences coding for the same CDR3. The chain links TRBV12-3 or TRBV12-4 to TRBJ2-5; D not resolved. With 7 bases removed from V and 5 bases from J, the gap between germline ends came to 20 bases. This CDR3 comprises 15 residues. The CDR3 spells CASTRSLPSWETQYF. DNA for the CDR3: TGTGCCAGCACTCGCAGTTTACCTAGTTGGGAGACCCAGTACTTC.

This clone was picked up many times. The J gene is TRBJ2-1, the V gene TRBV11-3; D is unresolved. The CDR3 totals 13 residues. Germline V gene data show CDR1 as SGHNT and CDR2 as YENEEA. Trimming took off 3 bases at V and 6 bases at J, with 9 bases between the two ends. Here the CDR3 DNA reads TGTGCCAGCAGCTTCGGAGTACTCAATGAGCAGTTCTTC. Protein sequence: CASSFGVLNEQFF.

The chain couples TRBV4-2 to TRBJ2-3; tentatively, D is TRBD2 (5 bases). CDR3 length: 19 residues. Trimming shortened V by 4 bases and J by 3 bases, and 26 bases separated the two germline ends. In germline, CDR1 is LGHNA, CDR2 YNFKEQ. Here the CDR3 reads CASSPRGPAPPRGTDTQYF. The DNA for the CDR3 is TGTGCCAGCAGCCCCCGGGGTCCCGCTCCACCCCGGGGAACAGATACGCAGTATTTT.

This clone was observed at least ten times. The chain links TRBV20-1 to TRBJ2-1; 7 nucleotides align to TRBD2. Germline V CDR1 and CDR2: DFQATT, SNEGSKA (reference sequence). The CDR3 sequence is 16 residues long. Germline trimming cut 4 bases from V and 0 bases from J; bases unmatched to any gene: 9. The CDR3 nucleotides are TGCAGTGCTAACTACCAAGCGGGGAGCTCCTACAATGAGCAGTTCTTC. This codes for CSANYQAGSSYNEQFF.

Within the sample, this clone is medium-sized. V gene TRBV2 combines with J gene TRBJ1-2; perhaps TRBD1 as D (5 bases). Trimming stripped 4 bases from V and 5 bases from J, with 11 bases between. Germline CDR1 and CDR2: SNHLY and FYNNEI. The CDR3 has 13 residues. The CDR3 DNA sequence: TGTGCCAGCAGTGGCAGGGACTCATATGGCTACACCTTC. Translated: CASSGRDSYGYTF. Full variable domain (rest looked up from reference TRBV2 and TRBJ1-2): EPEVTQTPSHQVTQMGQEVILRCVPISNHLYFYWYRQILGQKVEFLVSFYNNEISEKSEIFDDQFSVERPDGSNFTLKIRSTKLEDSAMYFCASSGRDSYGYTFGSGTRLTVV.

There are many counts of this clone. The chain carries TRBV11-2 and TRBJ2-3; perhaps TRBD2 as D (6 bases). From germline, CDR1 is SGHAT and CDR2 FQNNGV. With 5 bases removed from V and 5 bases from J, the gap between germline ends came to 20 bases. CDR3 length: 16 amino acids. CDR3 nucleotide sequence: TGTGCCAGCAGCCTAGGGAGCGGAGGGAGCTTAGATACGCAGTATTTT. This sequence encodes CASSLGSGGSLDTQYF.

This chain connects TRBV6-4 to TRBJ1-6; no clear D gene. V dropped 0 bases and J dropped 7 bases, with 4 bases sitting between them. This CDR3 contains 13 residues. CDR1 MRHNA and CDR2 SNTAGT come from the germline V gene. CDR3 in amino acids: CASSDSGNSPLHF. The CDR3 coding sequence is TGTGCCAGCAGTGACTCCGGGAATTCACCCCTCCACTTT.

Sample share makes this clone medium-sized (0.01 to 0.1%). The chain carries TRBV6-1 and TRBJ1-6; 7 bases fit TRBD1. This CDR3 comprises 14 residues. Per germline, CDR1 MNHNS and CDR2 SASEGT. The J segment lost 9 bases and the V segment lost 5 bases, leaving 7 bases of the junction unmatched. Written as DNA, the CDR3 is TGTGCCAGCAGTTCGGGACAGCCTACTTCACCCCTCCACTTT. Encoded protein: CASSSGQPTSPLHF.

In its sample, this clone was seen many times. This chain joins TRBV18 and TRBJ2-5; a possible D gene is TRBD2 (6 bases). Trimming took 1 base from V and 10 from J, leaving 7 bases between them. Germline V gene data show CDR1 as KGHSH and CDR2 as LQKENI. This CDR3 is 11 amino acids long. The CDR3 coding sequence is TGTGCCAGCTCACCACAGGAGGGCCAGTACTTC. It codes for CASSPQEGQYF.

The chain couples TRBV20-1 to TRBJ1-1; possible D gene TRBD1, 6 bases. Trimming took off 3 bases at V and 5 bases at J, with 19 bases between the two ends. The CDR3 sequence is 15 residues long. Per germline, CDR1 DFQATT and CDR2 SNEGSKA (reference sequence). The CDR3 sequence is CSASSVSGQSTEAFF. The CDR3 region has the DNA TGCAGTGCTAGTAGTGTTTCCGGACAGTCGACTGAAGCTTTCTTT.

The J gene is TRBJ2-1, the V gene TRBV30, with 8 bases matching TRBD2. Trimming took 6 bases from V and 5 from J; bases not matched to a gene: 6. The CDR3 spans 13 residues. Germline V lookup: CDR1 GTSNPN, CDR2 SVGIG (reference sequence). Here the CDR3 reads CACTGLEHNEQFF. Written as DNA, the CDR3 is TGTGCCTGTACGGGACTAGAACACAATGAGCAGTTCTTC.

CDR3: CASSSDNLSQEQYF. DNA for the CDR3: TGCGCCAGCAGCTCGGACAACCTGAGTCAAGAGCAGTACTTC. This rearrangement joins TRBV5-1 to TRBJ2-7; D possibly corresponds to TRBD1 (5 bases). V was trimmed by 3 bases and J by 7 bases, leaving 17 bases between them. CDR3 length: 14 amino acids. From germline, CDR1 is SGHRS and CDR2 YFSETQ. Full variable domain (remainder filled in from reference TRBV5-1 and TRBJ2-7): KAGVTQTPRYLIKTRGQQVTLSCSPISGHRSVSWYQQTPGQGLQFLFEYFSETQRNKGNFPGRFSGRQFSNSRSEMNVSTLELGDSALYLCASSSDNLSQEQYFGPGTRLTVT.

This clone was counted at least ten times. This rearrangement joins TRBV20-1 to TRBJ2-1; no reliable D call. This CDR3 contains 13 residues. The V gene lost 1 base and the J gene lost 0 bases, with 4 bases spanning the gap. Germline V gives CDR1 DFQATT, CDR2 SNEGSKA (reference sequence). CDR3 residues: CSARASSYNEQFF. As DNA, the CDR3 is TGCAGTGCTAGAGCTAGCTCCTACAATGAGCAGTTCTTC.